This T cell receptor (beta chain) was identified during a study of blood T cell repertoires in COVID-19. Per the original data handling: The assay estimated nucleated cells by amplifying reference gene primers. Some clones are missing from TCRdb's copy, which holds only in-frame ones; the method was immunoSEQ multiplex PCR. That table supplies the V and J calls and clone size; D and trimming were determined from the DNA. The sample includes 97,000 or so clones, 75% to 95% of them seen just once. Input material: peripheral blood. This receptor was taken from a man aged 55-75 years with acute or convalescent COVID-19.

The CDR3 nucleotides are TGCAGTGCTAGTGGGGTCTCACGCGAGGGGACCCAGTACTTC. Amino acid sequence: CSASGVSREGTQYF. The chain joins TRBV20-1 to TRBJ2-5; tentative D call: TRBD2 (5 bases). The CDR3 spans 14 residues. Per the germline V gene, CDR1 is DFQATT and CDR2 is SNEGSKA (reference sequence). Trimming shortened V by 3 bases and J by 7 bases, and 18 bases separated the two germline ends.